This T cell receptor beta chain was obtained from a study of CD8 T cells in ankylosing spondylitis. About this clonotype: The antigen remains undetermined.

TCRdb re-called the 5' RACE reads through MiXCR, storing one row per CDR3 protein. The sample yields a few hundred thousand distinct CDR3 sequences, roughly 18% seen once. Study results and caveats: Typical of ankylosing spondylitis blood, it appeared, was a TCR beta motif of several highly homologous variants.

The CDR3 has 16 residues. Germline CDR1 and CDR2: MNHEY and SMNVEV (reference sequence). V was pared by 4 bases and J by 5 bases, with 11 bases of the junction left unmatched. The source of this sequence is a male donor with ankylosing spondylitis. The chain couples TRBV27 to TRBJ2-5; 9 positions agree with TRBD2. Sequencing was carried out using blood, either unsorted or a sorted T cell fraction (not recorded which). DNA of the CDR3: TGTGCCAGCAGTTCCCCCGCTAGCGGGGAGGAGGAGACCCAGTACTTC. Amino acid sequence: CASSSPASGEEETQYF.